Each of the 26 T cell receptor beta chains below was sequenced from the same sample in a study of siplizumab effects on memory and regulatory T cells. Libraries were prepared by immunoSEQ multiplex PCR; TCRdb keeps only in-frame clonotypes and omits some of them. Of roughly 100,000 clones in the sample, around 90% were seen once. Source material: non-Treg CD4+ T cells sorted from blood. All receptors come from a human donor in good health.

This chain joins TRBV6-4 and TRBJ1-5, with D perhaps TRBD1 (5 bases). Trimming stripped 7 bases from V and 3 bases from J, with 10 bases between. CDR3 size: 13 residues. Germline V gives CDR1 MRHNA, CDR2 SNTAGT. The CDR3 reads CASTDINNQPQHF. The CDR3 nucleotides read TGTGCCAGCACGGACATCAACAATCAGCCCCAGCATTTT.

The chain combines TRBV5-6 with TRBJ2-1, with D possibly TRBD2 on 6 matching bases. The CDR3 contains 15 residues. Germline V gene data show CDR1 as SGHDT and CDR2 as YYEEEE. Trimming left V 1 base short and J 3 bases short, with 11 bases between. CDR3 sequence reads: CASSLTSSGYNEQFF. CDR3 sequence (DNA): TGTGCCAGCAGCTTGACTAGTAGCGGCTACAATGAGCAGTTCTTC.

The chain combines TRBV6-1 with TRBJ2-1; TRBD1 aligns across 7 bases. The V gene's germline CDR1 is MNHNS and CDR2 SASEGT. This CDR3 is 15 amino acids long. Trimming took 5 bases from V and 0 from J; bases not matched to a gene: 4. The CDR3 reads CASSPRGSSYNEQFF. The CDR3 DNA reads TGTGCCAGCAGTCCCAGGGGGAGCTCCTACAATGAGCAGTTCTTC.

The chain is built from TRBV10-3 and TRBJ2-3, with D uncertain. The CDR3 totals 14 residues. V lost 10 bases and J lost 4, with 18 bases in between. Germline CDR1 and CDR2: ENHRY and SYGVKD. The CDR3 DNA sequence: TGTGCCACCACCGCGACGGTAGCCCCAGATACGCAGTATTTT. It is translated as CATTATVAPDTQYF.

This clone has just a few counts. The chain joins TRBV9 to TRBJ2-7, with 10 bases aligning to TRBD2. The CDR3 runs 15 residues. Trimming took 3 bases from V and 5 from J; bases not matched to a gene: 8. The germline CDR1 and CDR2 sequences are SGDLS and YYNGEE. The CDR3 loop reads CASSAQPGLADEQYF. Written as DNA, the CDR3 is TGTGCCAGCAGCGCGCAGCCCGGACTAGCGGACGAGCAGTACTTC.

V usage is TRBV9 and J usage is TRBJ2-1, with 10 positions matching TRBD2. There are 15 residues in the CDR3. The J segment lost 2 bases and the V segment lost 5 bases, leaving 4 bases of the junction unmatched. Germline assignment: CDR1 SGDLS and CDR2 YYNGEE. CDR3 coding DNA: TGTGCCAGCAGTCTAGCGGGAGTTGCCTACAATGAGCAGTTCTTC. This codes for CASSLAGVAYNEQFF.

The V and J genes are TRBV2 and TRBJ2-3; 13 nucleotides align to TRBD2. The CDR3 is made up of 18 amino acids. Germline values: CDR1 SNHLY, CDR2 FYNNEI. The V segment lost 5 bases and the J segment 2 bases; nucleotides outside the gene matches: 10. The CDR3 bases are TGTGCCAGCAGTCAACTAGCGGGAGGGCCTGAGTCCACAGATACGCAGTATTTT. This sequence encodes CASSQLAGGPESTDTQYF.

The genes are TRBV6-5 and TRBJ2-7; tentatively, D is TRBD2 (6 bases). Germline lookup yields CDR1 MNHEY and CDR2 SVGAGI. CDR3 size: 15 residues. With 2 bases removed from V and 7 bases from J, the gap between germline ends came to 18 bases. Written as DNA, the CDR3 is TGTGCCAGCAGTTACGCAGGAGGGCCCCGCGGAGAGCAGTACTTC. It encodes CASSYAGGPRGEQYF.

This clone has just one count. The gene calls are TRBV11-3 and TRBJ2-1; D is possibly TRBD1 or TRBD2 (6 bases each). The CDR3 has 14 residues. V lost 6 bases and J lost 7, with 16 bases in between. Germline V lookup: CDR1 SGHNT, CDR2 YENEEA. CDR3 in DNA: TGTGCCAGCAGGGCCCAGACTAGGGGGAATGAGCAGTTCTTC. This codes for CASRAQTRGNEQFF.

This clone was picked up a small number of times. In nucleotides, the CDR3 is TGTGCCAGCAGTTCTTCAACCGGGACTACCTACAATGAGCAGTTCTTC. Translating it yields CASSSSTGTTYNEQFF. The rearrangement uses TRBV28 and TRBJ2-1, with 7 nucleotides matching TRBD2. The V and J ends lost 4 bases and 2 bases, in that order; junction bases with no gene match: 8. Germline V CDR1 and CDR2: MDHEN, SYDVKM. The CDR3 has 16 residues.

In nucleotides, the CDR3 is TGTGCCAGCAGCTTAGCCGCGTACACTGAAGCTTTCTTT. Protein: CASSLAAYTEAFF. The chain combines TRBV7-9 with TRBJ1-1, with D uncertain. Between the trimmed V and J ends, which lost 0 bases and 3 bases, there was a span of 5 bases. The CDR3 length is 13 residues. CDR1 and CDR2 (germline): SEHNR, FQNEAQ (reference sequence).

The chain combines TRBV28 with TRBJ1-1; no clear D gene. This CDR3 comprises 11 residues. The V and J ends lost 6 bases and 2 bases respectively, with 4 bases between them. Germline V gene lookup returns CDR1 MDHEN and CDR2 SYDVKM. The CDR3 loop reads CASRVNTEAFF. CDR3 DNA sequence: TGTGCCAGCAGGGTAAACACTGAAGCTTTCTTT.

V is TRBV5-1 and J is TRBJ2-7; TRBD2 agrees at 7 bases. After removal of 4 bases from V and 3 bases from J, the junction contained 7 bases not matched to a gene. The CDR3 runs 14 residues. In germline, CDR1 is SGHRS, CDR2 YFSETQ. The CDR3 bases are TGCGCCAGCAGCGCCTTAGCGGGTCACTACGAGCAGTACTTC. Translated: CASSALAGHYEQYF.

This chain connects TRBV27 to TRBJ2-5; the D gene is possibly TRBD2 (7 bases). The CDR3 consists of 19 residues. The V gene lost 7 bases and the J gene lost 6 bases, with 33 bases spanning the gap. Germline V gives CDR1 MNHEY, CDR2 SMNVEV (reference sequence). The CDR3 region is CASTLGTNGGGAYKQTQYF. DNA for the CDR3: TGTGCCAGCACCTTGGGGACCAATGGGGGGGGCGCATACAAACAGACCCAGTACTTC.

The chain is built from TRBV5-1 and TRBJ1-5, with 7 positions matching TRBD1. CDR3 length equals 15 residues. Germline trimming cut 4 bases from V and 0 bases from J; bases unmatched to any gene: 4. Germline V gene lookup returns CDR1 SGHRS and CDR2 YFSETQ. The chain's CDR3 is CASSPTGISNQPQHF. The CDR3 nucleotides are TGCGCCAGCAGCCCGACAGGGATTAGCAATCAGCCCCAGCATTTT.

This rearrangement joins TRBV29-1 to TRBJ2-7, with D unclear. This CDR3 spans 12 amino acids. Between the trimmed V and J ends, which lost 6 bases and 0 bases, there was a span of 9 bases. Germline V CDR1 and CDR2: SQVTM, ANQGSEA. This CDR3 is CSVVGYSYEQYF. The CDR3 region has the DNA TGCAGCGTCGTCGGGTACTCCTACGAGCAGTACTTC.

The genes are TRBV5-6 and TRBJ2-3; D call uncertain. Germline CDR1 reads SGHDT; CDR2 reads YYEEEE. V was shortened by 0 bases and J by 2 bases, with 7 bases between the two germline ends. The CDR3 runs to 14 residues. The CDR3: CASSLAPATDTQYF. CDR3 nucleotide sequence: TGTGCCAGCAGCTTGGCCCCAGCCACAGATACGCAGTATTTT.

This chain connects TRBV7-3 to TRBJ2-1; D could derive from TRBD1 or TRBD2 (6 bases each). Germline-derived CDR1 and CDR2 are SGHTA and FQGTGA. V was cut by 5 bases and J by 4 bases, with 18 bases left in between. The CDR3 is 16 residues long. As DNA, the CDR3 is TGTGCCAGCAGCCAAAAGGAGGGGGGAATTTACAATGAGCAGTTCTTC. This translates into CASSQKEGGIYNEQFF.

The chain employs TRBV25-1 and TRBJ2-7, with TRBD1 identical over 9 bases. The V and J ends lost 8 bases and 4 bases, in that order; junction bases with no gene match: 6. The germline V gene encodes CDR1 MGHDK and CDR2 SYGVNS. This CDR3 comprises 13 residues. The CDR3 DNA follows: TGTGCCAGCTCCACAGGGGGCGGGTACGAGCAGTACTTC. Its protein is CASSTGGGYEQYF.

The chain is built from TRBV30 and TRBJ2-5, with D hard to call. In germline, CDR1 is GTSNPN, CDR2 SVGIG (reference sequence). V was shortened by 2 bases and J by 1 base, with 11 bases between the two germline ends. CDR3 length: 14 amino acids. The chain's CDR3 is CAWSTAVLQETQYF. Written as DNA, the CDR3 is TGTGCCTGGAGTACGGCAGTACTCCAAGAGACCCAGTACTTC.

The gene calls are TRBV19 and TRBJ1-2; tentatively, D is TRBD1 (6 bases). V was cut by 11 bases and J by 4 bases, with 14 bases left in between. This CDR3 has 12 amino acids. The germline V gene has CDR1 LNHDA and CDR2 SQIVND (reference sequence). This chain's CDR3 is CASSWGLYGYTF. The DNA of the CDR3 is TGTGCCTCCTCGTGGGGGCTCTATGGCTACACCTTC.

This clone was picked up a small number of times. Here the CDR3 DNA reads TGTGCCAGCAGCTCCGGGACAGGGAAGTACTTC. It codes for CASSSGTGKYF. The chain carries TRBV7-6 and TRBJ2-7, with 9 bases identical to TRBD1. Germline CDR1 is SGHVS and CDR2 is FNYEAQ. Unmatched junction bases numbered 3, after V lost 4 bases and J lost 11 bases. The CDR3 has 11 residues.

The chain recombines TRBV5-1 with TRBJ2-1, with TRBD1 matching 11 bases. J was trimmed by 9 bases and V by 2 bases; bases with no gene match: 7. The germline V gene has CDR1 SGHRS and CDR2 YFSETQ. The CDR3 totals 15 residues. The CDR3: CASSLPGQGVSEQFF. CDR3 in DNA: TGCGCCAGCAGCTTACCGGGACAGGGGGTGAGTGAGCAGTTCTTC.

The gene calls are TRBV9 and TRBJ2-6; possibly TRBD2 for D (6 bases). V shed 4 bases and J shed 2 bases, with 19 bases lying between them. Germline V gene sequence: CDR1 SGDLS, CDR2 YYNGEE. The CDR3 has 18 residues. The CDR3 sequence: CASSPSGARGTGANVLTF. The CDR3 DNA is TGTGCCAGCAGCCCTTCCGGCGCTCGGGGGACTGGGGCCAACGTCCTGACTTTC.

This clone was observed once. The rearrangement links TRBV4-2 to TRBJ2-1; 11 bases agree with TRBD2. The V and J ends lost 5 bases and 4 bases, in that order; junction bases with no gene match: 7. CDR3 length equals 16 residues. CDR1 and CDR2 from the germline V gene are LGHNA and YNFKEQ. CDR3 sequence reads: CASSVRLAGQYNEQFF. For the CDR3, the DNA is TGTGCCAGCAGCGTCCGACTAGCGGGACAGTACAATGAGCAGTTCTTC.

This chain connects TRBV30 to TRBJ2-7; possibly TRBD1 for D (5 bases). The CDR3 contains 13 residues. V shed 5 bases and J shed 1 base, with 12 bases lying between them. Germline lookup yields CDR1 GTSNPN and CDR2 SVGIG (reference sequence). The CDR3 DNA is TGTGCCTGGCAACAGGAGATATCCTACGAGCAGTACTTC. Residues: CAWQQEISYEQYF.